The clone carrying this T cell receptor beta chain came up many times. The antigen remains undetermined. Extractions gave at least 6 micrograms of total RNA per sample. The sample is drawn from a study of blood T cells in healthy people across ages. Study outcomes and limitations: As age increased, TCR beta diversity per million T cells fell in a roughly linear fashion. It was the long-lived donors that had more naive CD4+ cells and higher diversity than aged donors.

The CDR3 has 19 residues. V was clipped by 6 bases and J by 0 bases; unmatched bases: 16. It was with a sample-barcoded 5' primer and a J-beta primer mix that a second PCR of roughly 7 to 12 cycles was run. MiXCR was run by TCRdb on the 5' RACE reads, yielding one entry per CDR3 protein. The top ten hold approximately 29% of the sample, which has 700,000 or so distinct CDR3 sequences, around 38% seen once. The TCR originated in a man older than 75 in good health. This sequence joins TRBV12-3 or TRBV12-4 and TRBJ2-1, with 8 positions matching TRBD2. Sample: blood. The CDR3 nucleotides are TGTGCCAGCAGCCCCGCGTTAGCGGGATTTAAAAGCTCCTACAATGAGCAGTTCTTC. Its protein product is CASSPALAGFKSSYNEQFF.